These 15 T cell receptor beta chains came from one sample sequenced in a study of glioma-infiltrating T cells after dendritic cell vaccination. Generated by immunoSEQ multiplex PCR, the TCRdb table keeps only in-frame clones and is missing some. Among under 75,000 clones listed, 70% to 90% were seen once. The time point here: after dendritic cell vaccination, including at tumor progression/relapse. The source was blood, collected after dendritic cell vaccination. The receptor set was obtained from a human donor with glioblastoma.

V and J are TRBV29-1 and TRBJ2-3, with D possibly TRBD1 on 6 matching bases. This CDR3 is 13 amino acids long. Per the germline V gene, CDR1 is SQVTM and CDR2 is ANQGSEA. V shed 7 bases and J shed 0 bases, with 11 bases lying between them. The CDR3 DNA follows: TGCAGCGCCGACGGACAGAGCACAGATACGCAGTATTTT. Residues: CSADGQSTDTQYF.

This clone appeared a few times. This same CDR3 is encoded by further DNA sequences in the sample. The rearrangement joins TRBV28 to TRBJ1-3, with D hard to call. The CDR3 is 15 residues long. Trimming stripped 3 bases from V and 0 bases from J, with 9 bases between. CDR1 and CDR2 (germline): MDHEN, SYDVKM. Written as DNA, the CDR3 is TGTGCCAGCAGTTTGTCGGGAAGCTCTGGAAACACCATATATTTT. Protein: CASSLSGSSGNTIYF.

This chain joins TRBV6-1 and TRBJ1-5, with D possibly being TRBD1 (6 bases). Trimming left V 4 bases short and J 6 bases short, with 10 bases between. The CDR3 loop spans 13 amino acids. CDR1 and CDR2 (germline): MNHNS, SASEGT. In nucleotides, the CDR3 is TGTGCCAGCAGTGGACAGGCGCGTCAGCCCCAGCATTTT. Its translation: CASSGQARQPQHF.

The chain couples TRBV7-2 to TRBJ2-5; TRBD2 aligns across 8 bases. The J segment lost 5 bases and the V segment lost 6 bases, leaving 11 bases of the junction unmatched. This CDR3 is 15 amino acids long. CDR1 and CDR2 from the germline V gene are SGHTA and FQGNSA. The CDR3 nucleotides are TGTGCCAGCAGGCCGTCGGGGGGGCCAGGCGAGACCCAGTACTTC. Its translation is CASRPSGGPGETQYF.

V and J are TRBV10-2 and TRBJ1-5; TRBD1 aligns across 11 bases. Germline trimming cut 8 bases from V and 7 bases from J; bases unmatched to any gene: 16. The CDR3 runs to 17 residues. CDR1 is WSHSY, CDR2 SAAADI, per germline. CDR3 DNA sequence: TGCGCCAGCGGGACGGGACAGGGGGTACGAGTAGGGCAGCCCCAGCATTTT. Its protein product is CASGTGQGVRVGQPQHF.

The V gene is TRBV25-1, the J gene TRBJ2-5, with 7 bases that match TRBD1. With V trimmed by 2 bases and J by 5 bases, 11 bases remained unmatched. Germline loops: CDR1 MGHDK, CDR2 SYGVNS. This CDR3 comprises 16 residues. The CDR3 DNA sequence: TGTGCCAGCAGTGAACGGGGACAGAGGAAAAGGGAGACCCAGTACTTC. Translating it yields CASSERGQRKRETQYF.

The chain recombines TRBV27 with TRBJ1-5; D not resolved. Trimming shortened V by 4 bases and J by 4 bases, and 11 bases separated the two germline ends. This CDR3 region has 14 residues. Germline V gene data show CDR1 as MNHEY and CDR2 as SMNVEV (reference sequence). In DNA form, the CDR3 reads TGTGCCAGCAGTTCGGGCGGGAGGAATCAGCCCCAGCATTTT. It encodes CASSSGGRNQPQHF.

This rearrangement joins TRBV18 to TRBJ2-5; 8 bases align to TRBD1. The CDR3 totals 16 residues. CDR1 is KGHSH and CDR2 is LQKENI in the germline V gene. The V segment lost 1 base and the J segment 1 base; nucleotides outside the gene matches: 5. CDR3 protein: CASSPQRQGPQETQYF. DNA for the CDR3: TGTGCCAGCTCACCACAACGACAGGGGCCCCAAGAGACCCAGTACTTC.

V gene TRBV4-2 combines with J gene TRBJ1-2, with D perhaps matching TRBD1 (5 bases). Germline values: CDR1 LGHNA, CDR2 YNFKEQ. There are 15 residues in the CDR3. The germline V and J ends were trimmed by 1 base and 8 bases, with 17 bases remaining between them. The CDR3 bases are TGTGCCAGCAGCCAAGCACCTCAGGGATACAGGGGCTACACCTTC. This codes for CASSQAPQGYRGYTF.

This chain connects TRBV9 to TRBJ1-1; tentative D call: TRBD1 (5 bases). The germline CDR1 and CDR2 sequences are SGDLS and YYNGEE. This CDR3 comprises 15 residues. Trimming left V 0 bases short and J 0 bases short, with 9 bases between. This CDR3 is CASSVGRGLNTEAFF. CDR3 bases: TGTGCCAGCAGCGTAGGGAGGGGCTTGAACACTGAAGCTTTCTTT.

This clone has a single count. The chain is built from TRBV2 and TRBJ1-2; 7 bases match TRBD1. The CDR3 spans 14 residues. V was clipped by 5 bases and J by 8 bases; unmatched bases: 11. Looked up from germline, CDR1 is SNHLY and CDR2 is FYNNEI. CDR3 in DNA: TGTGCCAGCAGTCCGGCCGGGACAGTGTACGGCTACACCTTC. Protein product: CASSPAGTVYGYTF.

The genes are TRBV4-3 and TRBJ2-1, with D perhaps matching TRBD2 (6 bases). The CDR3 is 14 residues long. Trimming shortened V by 0 bases and J by 8 bases, and 11 bases separated the two germline ends. The germline V gene has CDR1 LGHNA and CDR2 YSLEER. Here the CDR3 reads CASSQDVTGDEQFF. The CDR3 DNA sequence: TGCGCCAGCAGCCAAGATGTTACGGGGGATGAGCAGTTCTTC.

The CDR3 region is CAWIPGGIRYGYTF. CDR3 bases: TGTGCCTGGATCCCTGGAGGGATCAGGTATGGCTACACCTTC. V and J are TRBV30 and TRBJ1-2; D ambiguous. The V and J ends lost 4 bases and 5 bases respectively, with 17 bases between them. Germline V gene lookup returns CDR1 GTSNPN and CDR2 SVGIG (reference sequence). The CDR3 spans 14 residues. The full variable domain, rest sourced from reference TRBV30 and TRBJ1-2, is SQTIHQWPATLVQPVGSPLSLECTVEGTSNPNLYWYRQAAGRGLQLLFYSVGIGQISSEVPQNLSASRPQDRQFILSSKKLLLSDSGFYLCAWIPGGIRYGYTFGSGTRLTVV.

The chain combines TRBV28 with TRBJ2-5, with 10 positions matching TRBD1. The J call may be incorrect, as the DNA end agrees better with TRBJ2-7. The CDR3 loop spans 14 amino acids. Germline V gene sequence: CDR1 MDHEN, CDR2 SYDVKM. CDR3 DNA sequence: TGTGCCAGCAGGGGACAGGGGCCCCCCTACGAGCAGTACTTC. Translating it yields CASRGQGPPYEQYF.

The chain couples TRBV6-6 to TRBJ1-2; 7 bases are a match to TRBD1. The V and J ends lost 6 bases and 3 bases, in that order; junction bases with no gene match: 4. Per the germline V gene, CDR1 is MNHNY and CDR2 is SVGAGI (reference sequence). This CDR3 is 13 amino acids long. DNA for the CDR3: TGTGCCAGCAGCCAAGACAGGGACTATGGCTACACCTTC. It specifies CASSQDRDYGYTF.